The rows below give T cell receptor beta chains drawn from one sample of a study of metastatic and nonmetastatic thyroid tumors. With MiXCR, TCRdb reprocessed the PCR reads. The sample lists 30,000 to 45,000 clones; roughly 19% were seen once. Input material: blood. All receptors come from a female donor with papillary thyroid cancer or a benign thyroid nodule (not recorded which). Some clones in this sample may be carry-over from other donors' samples. The CDR3 runs from the conserved cysteine through the conserved F or W. A D gene is named only where the DNA matches it firmly. Size values are once, few and many counts, or a class for expanded clones, and some rows have none.

V	D	length	J	size	CDR3	DNA
TRBV4-3	TRBD2	17	TRBJ2-7	many	CASSRYLGMGGRHEQYF	TGCGCCAGCAGCCGCTACCTCGGAATGGGAGGGCGCCACGAGCAGTACTTC
TRBV28	-	15	TRBJ1-5	-	CASSLWTGGNQPQHF	TGTGCCAGCAGTTTATGGACTGGGGGGAATCAGCCACAGCATTTT
TRBV12-3/TRBV12-4	-	12	TRBJ2-1	-	CASSSRHNEQSF	TGTGCCAGCAGTTCACGACACAATGAGCAGTCCTTT
TRBV5-1	TRBD1	16	TRBJ2-7	-	CASSPTSGQGSYEQYF	TGCGCCAGCAGCCCGACGTCCGGACAGGGGTCATACGAGCAGTACTTC
TRBV30	-	13	TRBJ1-5	many	CAWSVGSFAAQHF	TGTGCCTGGAGTGTAGGGTCCTTCGCGGCCCAGCATTTT
TRBV11-1	-	16	TRBJ2-3	-	CASLPPGWEMSDTQYF	TGTGCCAGCCTCCCCCCAGGGTGGGAGATGTCAGATACGCAGTATTTT
TRBV19	TRBD2	17	TRBJ2-7	-	CAGIGLAGDFGAYEQCF	TGTGCCGGTATAGGGCTAGCGGGAGACTTTGGAGCGTACGAGCAGTGCTTC
TRBV5-1	-	15	TRBJ1-2	-	CASSLAAGLNYGYTF	TGCGCCAGCAGCTTGGCCGCGGGATTGAACTATGGCTACACCTTC
TRBV28	-	15	TRBJ1-5	few	CASSLRQVGNQPQHF	TGTGCCAGCAGTTTACGGCAGGTGGGCAATCAGCCCCAGCATTTT
TRBV3-1	TRBD2	14	TRBJ2-1	-	CANSGYGTNNEQFF	TGTGCCAACAGTGGGTACGGGACTAACAATGAGCAGTTCTTC